The source of this T cell receptor beta chain is a study of cytomegalovirus exposure and HLA in healthy donors. From germline, CDR1 is SNHLY and CDR2 FYNNEI. CDR3 length: 13 amino acids. Trimming shortened V by 11 bases and J by 0 bases, and 11 bases separated the two germline ends. The PCR had 60 Vbeta and 13 Jbeta primers. Some clones are missing from TCRdb's copy, which holds only in-frame ones; the method was immunoSEQ multiplex PCR. The sample includes tens of thousands of clones, roughly 79% of them seen just once. This clone was counted a few times. The clonotype originates from a man aged 50 to 59 in good health and CMV-seronegative. The sample taken for sequencing was PBMCs. The chain is built from TRBV2 and TRBJ1-5; D gene uncertain. CDR3 nucleotide sequence: TGTGCCGGAGCGATGAATAGCAATCAGCCCCAGCATTTT. This translates into CAGAMNSNQPQHF.